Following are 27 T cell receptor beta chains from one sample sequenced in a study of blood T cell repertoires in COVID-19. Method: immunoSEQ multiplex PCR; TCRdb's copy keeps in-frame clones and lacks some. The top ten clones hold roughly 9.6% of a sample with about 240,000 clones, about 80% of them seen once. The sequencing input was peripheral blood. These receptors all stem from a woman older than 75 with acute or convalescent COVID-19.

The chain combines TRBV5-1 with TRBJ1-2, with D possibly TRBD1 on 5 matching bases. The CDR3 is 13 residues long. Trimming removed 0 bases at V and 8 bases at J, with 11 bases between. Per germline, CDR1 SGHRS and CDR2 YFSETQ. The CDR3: CASSLGGEPGYTF. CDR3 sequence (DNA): TGCGCCAGCAGCTTGGGGGGGGAACCCGGCTACACCTTC.

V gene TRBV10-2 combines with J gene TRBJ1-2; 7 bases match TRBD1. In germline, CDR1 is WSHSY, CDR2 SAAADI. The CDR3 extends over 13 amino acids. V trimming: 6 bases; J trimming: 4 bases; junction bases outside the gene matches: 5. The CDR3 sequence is CASSRDRAYGYTF. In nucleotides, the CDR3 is TGCGCCAGCAGCCGTGACAGGGCCTATGGCTACACCTTC.

CDR3 bases: TGTGCCAGCTCCCGGGCGGGGGCGCGATACAATGAGCAGTTCTTC. This translates into CASSRAGARYNEQFF. The rearrangement uses TRBV6-5 and TRBJ2-1; tentatively, D is TRBD2 (7 bases). The CDR3 covers 15 residues. V was cut by 8 bases and J by 4 bases, with 18 bases left in between. Germline V gives CDR1 MNHEY, CDR2 SVGAGI.

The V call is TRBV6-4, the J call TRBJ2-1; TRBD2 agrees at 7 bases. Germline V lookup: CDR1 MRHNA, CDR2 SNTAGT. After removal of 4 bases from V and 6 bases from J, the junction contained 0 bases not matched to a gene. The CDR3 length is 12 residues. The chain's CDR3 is CASSGGGNEQFF. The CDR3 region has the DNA TGTGCCAGCAGTGGCGGGGGCAATGAGCAGTTCTTC.

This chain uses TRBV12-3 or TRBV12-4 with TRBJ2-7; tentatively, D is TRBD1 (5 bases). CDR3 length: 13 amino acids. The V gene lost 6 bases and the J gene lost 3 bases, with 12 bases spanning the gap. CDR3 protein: CASRGREFYEQYF. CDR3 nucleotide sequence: TGTGCCAGCAGGGGCAGGGAATTCTACGAGCAGTACTTC.

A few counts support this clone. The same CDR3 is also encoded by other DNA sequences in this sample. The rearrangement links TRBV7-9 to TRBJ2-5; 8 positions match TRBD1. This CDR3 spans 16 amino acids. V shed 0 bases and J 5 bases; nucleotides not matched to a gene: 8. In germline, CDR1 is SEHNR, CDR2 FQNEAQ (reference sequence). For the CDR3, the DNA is TGTGCCAGCAGCTTAGCGGGGCAGGGGGCAGGGGAGACCCAGTACTTC. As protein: CASSLAGQGAGETQYF.

CDR3 sequence reads: CASSPGQGFSKGQPQHF. CDR3 bases: TGTGCCAGCTCACCTGGACAGGGATTTTCTAAGGGGCAGCCCCAGCATTTT. V usage is TRBV18 and J usage is TRBJ1-5; 8 bases match TRBD1. CDR3 length: 17 amino acids. V trimming: 3 bases; J trimming: 7 bases; junction bases outside the gene matches: 14. Per the germline V gene, CDR1 is KGHSH and CDR2 is LQKENI.

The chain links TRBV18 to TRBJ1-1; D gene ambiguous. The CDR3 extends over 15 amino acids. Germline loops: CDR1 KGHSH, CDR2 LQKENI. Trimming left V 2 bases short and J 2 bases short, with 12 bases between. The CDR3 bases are TGTGCCAGCTCACCAAAGCGTGGAATCAACACTGAAGCTTTCTTT. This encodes CASSPKRGINTEAFF. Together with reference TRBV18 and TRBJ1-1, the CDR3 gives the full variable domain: NAGVMQNPRHLVRRRGQEARLRCSPMKGHSHVYWYRQLPEEGLKFMVYLQKENIIDESGMPKERFSAEFPKEGPSILRIQQVVRGDSAAYFCASSPKRGINTEAFFGQGTRLTVV.

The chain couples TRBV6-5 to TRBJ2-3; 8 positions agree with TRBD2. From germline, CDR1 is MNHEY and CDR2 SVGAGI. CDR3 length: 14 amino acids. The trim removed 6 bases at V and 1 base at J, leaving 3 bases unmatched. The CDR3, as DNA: TGTGCCAGCAGCCTTAGCGGGGGCACAGATACGCAGTATTTT. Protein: CASSLSGGTDTQYF.

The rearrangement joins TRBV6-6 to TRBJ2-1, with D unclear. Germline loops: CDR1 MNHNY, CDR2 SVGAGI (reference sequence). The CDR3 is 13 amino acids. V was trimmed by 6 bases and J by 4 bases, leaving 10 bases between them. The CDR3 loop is CASSPSTYNEQFF. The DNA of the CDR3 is TGTGCCAGCAGCCCTTCCACTTACAATGAGCAGTTCTTC.

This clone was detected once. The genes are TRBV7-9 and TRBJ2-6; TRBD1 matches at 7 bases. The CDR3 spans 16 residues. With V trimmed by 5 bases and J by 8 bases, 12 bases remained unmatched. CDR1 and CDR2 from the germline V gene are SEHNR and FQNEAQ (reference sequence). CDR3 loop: CASSLSSTGATNVLTF. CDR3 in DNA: TGTGCCAGCAGCCTATCGTCAACAGGGGCCACCAACGTCCTGACTTTC.

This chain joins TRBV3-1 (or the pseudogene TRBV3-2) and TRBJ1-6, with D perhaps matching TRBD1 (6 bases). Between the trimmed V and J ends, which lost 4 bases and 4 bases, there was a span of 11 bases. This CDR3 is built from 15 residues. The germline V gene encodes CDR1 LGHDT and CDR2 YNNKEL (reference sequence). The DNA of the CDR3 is TGTGCCAGCAGCCCACAGACAGGATATAATTCACCCCTCCACTTT. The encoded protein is CASSPQTGYNSPLHF.

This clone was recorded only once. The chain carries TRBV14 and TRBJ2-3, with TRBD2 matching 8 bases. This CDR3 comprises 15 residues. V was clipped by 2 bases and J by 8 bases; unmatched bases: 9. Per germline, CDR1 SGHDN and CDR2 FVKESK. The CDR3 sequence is CASSQTSGLAGTQYF. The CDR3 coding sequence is TGTGCCAGCAGCCAAACTAGCGGCCTCGCTGGTACGCAGTATTTT.

The CDR3 DNA is TGTGCCAGCGGCCGGGACAGGGGAAACACCGGGGAGCTGTTTTTT. The encoded protein is CASGRDRGNTGELFF. The J gene is TRBJ2-2, the V gene TRBV9, with 10 bases fitting TRBD1. Germline V gives CDR1 SGDLS, CDR2 YYNGEE. J was trimmed by 2 bases and V by 7 bases; bases with no gene match: 5. There are 15 residues in the CDR3.

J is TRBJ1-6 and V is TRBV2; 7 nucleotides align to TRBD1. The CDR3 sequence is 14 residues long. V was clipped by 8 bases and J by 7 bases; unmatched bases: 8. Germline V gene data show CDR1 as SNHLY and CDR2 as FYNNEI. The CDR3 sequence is CASAPGQQNSPLHF. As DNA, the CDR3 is TGTGCCAGCGCACCGGGACAGCAGAATTCACCCCTCCACTTT. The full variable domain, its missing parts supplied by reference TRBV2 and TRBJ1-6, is EPEVTQTPSHQVTQMGQEVILRCVPISNHLYFYWYRQILGQKVEFLVSFYNNEISEKSEIFDDQFSVERPDGSNFTLKIRSTKLEDSAMYFCASAPGQQNSPLHFGNGTRLTVT.

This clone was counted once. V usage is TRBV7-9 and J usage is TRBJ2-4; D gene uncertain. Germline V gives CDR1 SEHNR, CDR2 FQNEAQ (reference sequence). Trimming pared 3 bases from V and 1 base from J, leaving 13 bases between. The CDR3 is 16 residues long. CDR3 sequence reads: CASSFPSTWAKNIQYF. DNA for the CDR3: TGTGCCAGCAGCTTCCCTTCAACATGGGCCAAAAACATTCAGTACTTC.

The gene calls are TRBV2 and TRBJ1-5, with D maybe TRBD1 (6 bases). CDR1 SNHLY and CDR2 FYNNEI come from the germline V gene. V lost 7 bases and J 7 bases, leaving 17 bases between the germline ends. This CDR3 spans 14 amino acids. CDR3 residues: CASIGDMVGQPQHF. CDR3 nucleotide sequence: TGTGCCAGCATTGGGGACATGGTAGGCCAGCCCCAGCATTTT.

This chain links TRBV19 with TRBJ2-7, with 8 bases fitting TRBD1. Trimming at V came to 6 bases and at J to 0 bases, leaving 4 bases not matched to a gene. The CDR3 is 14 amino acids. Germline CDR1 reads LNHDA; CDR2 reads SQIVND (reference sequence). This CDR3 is CASSPGQVSYEQYF. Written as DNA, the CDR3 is TGTGCCAGTAGCCCGGGACAGGTCTCCTACGAGCAGTACTTC.

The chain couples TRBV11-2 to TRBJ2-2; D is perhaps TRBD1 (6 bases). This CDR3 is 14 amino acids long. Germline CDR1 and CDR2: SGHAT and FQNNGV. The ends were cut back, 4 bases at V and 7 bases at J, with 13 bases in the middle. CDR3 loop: CASSYRVGIGELFF. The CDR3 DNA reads TGTGCCAGCAGCTACAGGGTGGGAATCGGGGAGCTGTTTTTT.

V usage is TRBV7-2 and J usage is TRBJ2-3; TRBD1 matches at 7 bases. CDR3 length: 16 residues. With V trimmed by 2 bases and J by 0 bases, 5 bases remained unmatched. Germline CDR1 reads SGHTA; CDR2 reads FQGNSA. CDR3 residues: CASSLWGRGSTDTQYF. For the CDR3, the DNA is TGTGCCAGCAGCTTATGGGGCAGGGGGAGCACAGATACGCAGTATTTT.

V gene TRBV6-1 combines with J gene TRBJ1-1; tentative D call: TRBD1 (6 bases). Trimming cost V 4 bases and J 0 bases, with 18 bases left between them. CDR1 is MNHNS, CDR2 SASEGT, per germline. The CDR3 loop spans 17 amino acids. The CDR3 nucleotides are TGTGCCAGCAGTGGGTCAGGGACACTTAGGGTGAACACTGAAGCTTTCTTT. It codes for CASSGSGTLRVNTEAFF.

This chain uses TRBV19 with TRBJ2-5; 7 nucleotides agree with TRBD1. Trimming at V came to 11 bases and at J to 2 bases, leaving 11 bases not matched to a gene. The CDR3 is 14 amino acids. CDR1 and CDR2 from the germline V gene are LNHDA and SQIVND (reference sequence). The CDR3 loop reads CASSRTGLQETQYF. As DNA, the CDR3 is TGTGCCTCCAGCCGGACAGGTTTACAAGAGACCCAGTACTTC. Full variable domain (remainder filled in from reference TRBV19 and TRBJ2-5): DGGITQSPKYLFRKEGQNVTLSCEQNLNHDAMYWYRQDPGQGLRLIYYSQIVNDFQKGDIAEGYSVSREKKESFPLTVTSAQKNPTAFYLCASSRTGLQETQYFGPGTRLLVL.

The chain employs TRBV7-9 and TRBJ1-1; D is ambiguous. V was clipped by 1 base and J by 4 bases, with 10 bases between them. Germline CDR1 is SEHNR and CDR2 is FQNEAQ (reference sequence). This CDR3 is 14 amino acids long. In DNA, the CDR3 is TGTGCCAGCAGCTTAGGAGGCCCTAGCACTGAAGCTTTCTTT. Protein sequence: CASSLGGPSTEAFF.

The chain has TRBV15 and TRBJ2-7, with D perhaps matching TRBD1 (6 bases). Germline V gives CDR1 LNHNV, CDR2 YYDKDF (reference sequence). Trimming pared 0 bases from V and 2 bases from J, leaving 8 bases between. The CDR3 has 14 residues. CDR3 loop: CATSRDGGPYEQYF. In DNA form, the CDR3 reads TGTGCCACCAGCAGAGATGGGGGCCCCTACGAGCAGTACTTC.

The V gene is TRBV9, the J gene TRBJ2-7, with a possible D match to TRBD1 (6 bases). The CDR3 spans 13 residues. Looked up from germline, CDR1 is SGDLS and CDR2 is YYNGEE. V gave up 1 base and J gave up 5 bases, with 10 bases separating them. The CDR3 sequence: CASSVQGFDEQYF. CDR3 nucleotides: TGTGCCAGCAGCGTACAGGGGTTCGACGAGCAGTACTTC.

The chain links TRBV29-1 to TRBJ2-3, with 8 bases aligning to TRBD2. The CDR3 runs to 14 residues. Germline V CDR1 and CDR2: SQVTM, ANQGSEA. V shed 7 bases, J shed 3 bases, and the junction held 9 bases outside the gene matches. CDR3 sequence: CSALLAGLTDTQYF. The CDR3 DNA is TGCAGCGCCCTTTTAGCGGGGCTAACAGATACGCAGTATTTT.

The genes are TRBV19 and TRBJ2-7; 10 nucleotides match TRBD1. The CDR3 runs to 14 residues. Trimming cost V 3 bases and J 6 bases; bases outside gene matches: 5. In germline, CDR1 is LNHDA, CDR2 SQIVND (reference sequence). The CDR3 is CASSIRQGAIEQYF. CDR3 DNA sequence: TGTGCCAGTAGTATTCGACAGGGGGCTATCGAGCAGTACTTC.